This T cell receptor beta chain was obtained from a study of shared clonotypes between healthy human individuals. Broader study findings: Naive CD4 clonotype sharing across several donors was approximately 5%.

The V and J ends lost 5 bases and 8 bases respectively, with 17 bases between them. Germline CDR1 is MNHEY and CDR2 is SMNVEV (reference sequence). The CDR3 length is 14 residues. Subsets obtained from CD4+ cells comprised CD45RA+ naive and CD45RA-negative memory cells. As for this clone: What it binds is not known.

Per the study methods: Sequence data from immunoSEQ were junction-only and lacked quality scores; consequently, filtering differed. Sequenced by immunoSEQ multiplex PCR; TCRdb stores in-frame clones only, minus some. The DNA was the basis for D and trimming; V, J and clone size are from that table. The sample gives roughly 2.6 million clones, more than 80% of which show up once; over 0.12% is in the top ten. The sequence was collected from a young man in good health. Sample: naive CD4+ T cells sorted from blood. Subset given: CD45RA+ positively selected. The chain combines TRBV27 with TRBJ2-3; D may be TRBD2 (5 bases). CDR3: CASSQAASYATQYF. The CDR3 DNA is TGTGCCAGCAGTCAAGCGGCCTCTTATGCTACGCAGTATTTT.